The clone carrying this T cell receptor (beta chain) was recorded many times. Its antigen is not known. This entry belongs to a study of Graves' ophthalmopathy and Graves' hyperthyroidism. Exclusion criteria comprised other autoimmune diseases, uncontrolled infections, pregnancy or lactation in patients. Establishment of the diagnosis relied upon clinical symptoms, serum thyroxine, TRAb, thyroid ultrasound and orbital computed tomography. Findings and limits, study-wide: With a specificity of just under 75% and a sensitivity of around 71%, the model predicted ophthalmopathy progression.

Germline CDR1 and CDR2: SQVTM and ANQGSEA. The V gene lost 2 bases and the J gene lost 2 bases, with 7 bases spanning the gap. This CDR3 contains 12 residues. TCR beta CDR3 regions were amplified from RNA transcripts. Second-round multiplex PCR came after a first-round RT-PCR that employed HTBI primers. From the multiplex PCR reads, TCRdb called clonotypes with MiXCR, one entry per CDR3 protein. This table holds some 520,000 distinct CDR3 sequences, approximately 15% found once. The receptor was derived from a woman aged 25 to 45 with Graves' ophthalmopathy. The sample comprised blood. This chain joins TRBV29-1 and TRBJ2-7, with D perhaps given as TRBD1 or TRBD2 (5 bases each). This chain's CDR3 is CSVERGAYEQYF. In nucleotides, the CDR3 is TGCAGCGTTGAAAGGGGAGCCTACGAGCAGTACTTC.